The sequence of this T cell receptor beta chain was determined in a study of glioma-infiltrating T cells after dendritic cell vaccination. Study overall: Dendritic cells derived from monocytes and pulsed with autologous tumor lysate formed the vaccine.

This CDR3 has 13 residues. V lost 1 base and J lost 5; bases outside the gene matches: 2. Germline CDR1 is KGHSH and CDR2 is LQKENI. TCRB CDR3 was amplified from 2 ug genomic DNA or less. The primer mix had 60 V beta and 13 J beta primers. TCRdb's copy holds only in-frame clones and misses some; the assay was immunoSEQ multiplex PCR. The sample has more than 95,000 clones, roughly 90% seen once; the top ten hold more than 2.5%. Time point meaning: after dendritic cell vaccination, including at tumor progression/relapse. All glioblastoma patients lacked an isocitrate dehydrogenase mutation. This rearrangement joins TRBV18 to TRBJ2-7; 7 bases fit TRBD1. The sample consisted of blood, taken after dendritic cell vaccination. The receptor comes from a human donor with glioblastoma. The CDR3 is CASSPLQGDEQYF. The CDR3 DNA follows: TGTGCCAGCTCACCACTCCAGGGGGACGAGCAGTACTTC.